This T cell receptor (beta chain) comes out of a study of blood T cell repertoires in COVID-19. Per germline, CDR1 MNHEY and CDR2 SMNVEV (reference sequence). The length of the CDR3 is 15 residues. V lost 3 bases and J lost 8, with 16 bases in between. Generated by immunoSEQ multiplex PCR, the TCRdb table keeps only in-frame clones and is missing some. The sample shows around 200,000 clones, 83% of them seen only once. The TCR comes from a woman in her 40s with active or convalescent COVID-19. Input material: peripheral blood. This sequence joins TRBV27 and TRBJ1-4; D gene unclear. This chain's CDR3 is CASSFLWEGEEKLFF. DNA for the CDR3: TGTGCCAGCAGTTTTCTTTGGGAGGGTGAGGAAAAACTGTTTTTT. Drawing the rest from reference TRBV27 and TRBJ1-4, the complete variable domain is EAQVTQNPRYLITVTGKKLTVTCSQNMNHEYMSWYRQDPGLGLRQIYYSMNVEVTDKGDVPEGYKVSRKEKRNFPLILESPSPNQTSLYFCASSFLWEGEEKLFFGSGTQLSVL.